The clone carrying this T cell receptor (beta chain) is labeled medium-sized. The antigen is not known. V shed 1 base and J 10 bases; nucleotides not matched to a gene: 3. This CDR3 spans 13 amino acids. Germline values: CDR1 MNHEY, CDR2 SMNVEV (reference sequence). TCRdb re-called the reads with MiXCR, one entry per CDR3 protein. This sample carries over 10,000 distinct CDR3 sequences, about 18% of them seen once, and the ten largest clones take 2% to 2.5%. This entry belongs to a study of liver allograft versus peripheral blood T cells. Study summary: What was compared were the T cell receptor repertoires in transplanted livers and those in the peripheral blood of recipients. Overall study results and limits: Peripheral blood T cell receptor repertoires reportedly differed from those found within liver allografts.

The TCR originated in a human patient who had a liver transplant. Among the T cells, some may be from the graft donor. The chain employs TRBV27 and TRBJ2-1, with 8 bases lining up with TRBD1. The CDR3 spells CASSLWTGNEQFF. In DNA, the CDR3 is TGTGCCAGCAGTTTATGGACAGGGAACGAGCAGTTCTTC.